This T cell receptor (beta chain) originates from a study of T cells in localized non-small cell lung cancer. Regarding the study as a whole: Sequencing was restricted to one tumor region; therefore, heterogeneity remains possible. The study linked higher blood T cell density to longer overall survival. Appearing in adjacent lung were a median roughly 60 of the top 100 tumor clones.

The table came from immunoSEQ multiplex PCR; TCRdb's copy has only in-frame clones and leaves some out. The sample lists over 30,000 clones, roughly three quarters occurring once. Concerning this clone itself: Antigen: not known.

The CDR3 has 16 amino acids. The germline V gene encodes CDR1 SGHTA and CDR2 FQGTGA. J gave up 1 base and V 3 bases, and 1 base lay outside the gene matches. The source is a male donor aged 60 or over with stage II squamous cell lung carcinoma. This chain joins TRBV7-3 and TRBJ2-3, with 13 bases matching TRBD2. The specimen was peripheral blood, collected before any cancer treatment. The CDR3 loop reads CASSFGLAGGTDTQYF. DNA of the CDR3: TGTGCCAGCAGCTTCGGACTAGCGGGGGGCACAGATACGCAGTATTTT.